This T cell receptor beta chain was recovered during a study of blood T cell repertoires in COVID-19. Study at large: Samples of COVID-19 (acute and convalescent) were obtained from the United States, Italy and Spain. Sources were T cells, B-cell-depleted T cells, or PBMCs; the material itself was cDNA or gDNA.

Study processing details: Scientists estimated how many nucleated cells there were by amplifying reference gene primers. Libraries were prepared by immunoSEQ multiplex PCR; TCRdb keeps only in-frame clonotypes and omits some of them. V, J and clone size were drawn from that table, and D and trimming were deduced from the DNA. The data contain about 240,000 clones, almost 85% of them singletons. This CDR3 has 15 residues. The germline V gene encodes CDR1 SNHLY and CDR2 FYNNEI. The ends were cut back, 4 bases at V and 0 bases at J, with 10 bases in the middle. The chain has TRBV2 and TRBJ2-4; the D is unclear. Material for sequencing was peripheral blood. This receptor was obtained from a man in his forties or fifties with COVID-19, enrolled during active disease. DNA of the CDR3: TGTGCCAGCAGTGCTGACTTGTTAGCCAAAAACATTCAGTACTTC. This sequence encodes CASSADLLAKNIQYF.